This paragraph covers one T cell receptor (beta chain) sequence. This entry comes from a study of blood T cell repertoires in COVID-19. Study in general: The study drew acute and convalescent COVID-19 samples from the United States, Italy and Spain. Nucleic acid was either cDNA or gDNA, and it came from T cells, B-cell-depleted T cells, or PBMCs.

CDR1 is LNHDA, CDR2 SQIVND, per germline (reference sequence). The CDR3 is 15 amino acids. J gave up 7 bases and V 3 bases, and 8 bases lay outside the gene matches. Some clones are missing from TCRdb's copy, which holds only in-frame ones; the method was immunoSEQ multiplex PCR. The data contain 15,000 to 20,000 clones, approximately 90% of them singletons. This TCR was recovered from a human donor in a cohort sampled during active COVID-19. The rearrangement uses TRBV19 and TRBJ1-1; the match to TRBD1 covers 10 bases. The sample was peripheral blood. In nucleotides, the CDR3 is TGTGCCAGTAGTATTTTCAGGACAGGGGGAAATGAAGCTTTCTTT. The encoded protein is CASSIFRTGGNEAFF. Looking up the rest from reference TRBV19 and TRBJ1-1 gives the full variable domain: DGGITQSPKYLFRKEGQNVTLSCEQNLNHDAMYWYRQDPGQGLRLIYYSQIVNDFQKGDIAEGYSVSREKKESFPLTVTSAQKNPTAFYLCASSIFRTGGNEAFFGQGTRLTVV.